The T cell receptor beta chain described here comes from a study of cytomegalovirus exposure and HLA in healthy donors. Study summary: Out of 398 genotyped donors, about 76% belonged to the Caucasian-associated ancestry cluster. General study results and limits: Prior analysis indicated that the majority of TCR beta V segments exhibited productivity approximately 87% or approximately 30% of the time. There were 150 to 200 TCR beta chains listed as cytomegalovirus-associated.

PCR used 60 Vbeta primers and 13 Jbeta primers. Generated by immunoSEQ multiplex PCR, the TCRdb table keeps only in-frame clones and is missing some. The data contain more than 150,000 clones, around three quarters of them seen just once; the ten biggest clones take up under 2.5%. On this clone: The antigen is unknown.

This CDR3 contains 15 residues. V was clipped by 6 bases and J by 5 bases; unmatched bases: 9. Germline CDR1 reads SNHLY; CDR2 reads FYNNEI. V usage is TRBV2 and J usage is TRBJ1-2, with 10 nucleotides matching TRBD1. The TCR sequence derives from a woman aged 30 to 39 in good health and CMV-seropositive. Sequencing was performed on PBMCs. Written as DNA, the CDR3 is TGTGCCAGCAGCACCCTAAGGACAGGGGGATATGGCTACACCTTC. Encoded protein: CASSTLRTGGYGYTF.